These 16 T cell receptor beta chains came from one sample sequenced in a study of molecular identifiers for immune sequencing clone quantification. MiXCR, run by TCRdb on the PCR reads, gives a single entry per CDR3 protein. The sample includes some 5,700 distinct CDR3 sequences, 16% seen only once; the top ten take approximately 2.3%. Sample: naive CD8+ T cells from blood, with Jurkat cell RNA spiked in. Sample subset: FACS-sorted CD8+CD4-CCR7+CD45RA+ naive T cells. These receptor sequences come from a human donor in good health. Some libraries in this study had Jurkat cell RNA spiked in.

Of note for this clonotype: This may arise from a read error, as a much more abundant clone is one base away. The V call is TRBV10-2, the J call TRBJ2-7; D is uncertain. The germline V gene encodes CDR1 WSHSY and CDR2 SAAADI. The germline V and J ends were trimmed by 4 bases and 2 bases, with 12 bases remaining between them. The CDR3 consists of 14 residues. The DNA of the CDR3 is TGCGCCAGCAGTGTAGAGTTGTCAGCCTACGAGCAGTACTTC. Amino acid sequence: CASSVELSAYEQYF.

This clonotype is labeled medium-sized (0.01 to 0.1%). The rearrangement joins TRBV6-1 to TRBJ2-1, with a possible D match to TRBD2 (5 bases). This CDR3 has 14 residues. V lost 1 base, J lost 9 bases, and 13 bases lay in between. CDR1 and CDR2 from the germline V gene are MNHNS and SASEGT. CDR3 sequence reads: CASSEVGRRVEQFF. CDR3 DNA sequence: TGTGCCAGCAGTGAAGTGGGGAGAAGAGTTGAGCAGTTCTTC.

This clonotype has just one count. In DNA, the CDR3 is TGTGCCAGCAGCTCGGGACAGAAAAGCCCCTACGAGCAGTACTTC. It codes for CASSSGQKSPYEQYF. The rearrangement joins TRBV7-2 to TRBJ2-7; 7 nucleotides line up with TRBD1. Trimming cost V 4 bases and J 2 bases; bases outside gene matches: 8. Germline values: CDR1 SGHTA, CDR2 FQGNSA. The CDR3 sequence is 15 residues long. Filled out from reference TRBV7-2 and TRBJ2-7, the complete variable domain reads GAGVSQSPSNKVTEKGKDVELRCDPISGHTALYWYRQSLGQGLEFLIYFQGNSAPDKSGLPSDRFSAERTGGSVSTLTIQRTQQEDSAVYLCASSSGQKSPYEQYFGPGTRLTVT.

This clonotype counts as medium-sized (0.01 to 0.1%). The gene calls are TRBV19 and TRBJ1-5, with TRBD1 matching 8 bases. CDR3 length equals 11 residues. Germline V CDR1 and CDR2: LNHDA, SQIVND (reference sequence). Trimming at V came to 5 bases and at J to 15 bases, leaving 6 bases not matched to a gene. The CDR3 DNA sequence: TGTGCCAGTAGTGGCCAGGGGGCCCGGCATTTT. It codes for CASSGQGARHF.

The chain combines TRBV12-3 or TRBV12-4 with TRBJ1-1; 7 bases align to TRBD1. V shed 2 bases, J shed 7 bases, and the junction held 10 bases outside the gene matches. CDR3 length: 15 amino acids. The CDR3 bases are TGTGCCAGCAGTTTAAATCTAGGACAGGACTTTGAAGCTTTCTTT. It codes for CASSLNLGQDFEAFF.

In its sample, this clonotype is medium-sized (0.01 to 0.1%). The genes are TRBV4-1 and TRBJ2-7; D may match TRBD1 or TRBD2 (6 bases each). V was pared by 3 bases and J by 2 bases, with 17 bases between. The CDR3 extends over 16 amino acids. CDR1 is MGHRA and CDR2 is YSYEKL in the germline V gene. The CDR3 reads CASSQLTGGVPYEQYF. Here the CDR3 DNA reads TGCGCCAGCAGCCAGCTGACAGGAGGGGTTCCCTACGAGCAGTACTTC.

By sample share, this clonotype is medium-sized. V and J are TRBV30 and TRBJ1-5; the D is unclear. The CDR3 runs 20 residues. The V and J ends lost 4 bases and 4 bases respectively, with 32 bases between them. Germline CDR1 is GTSNPN and CDR2 is SVGIG (reference sequence). In nucleotides, the CDR3 is TGTGCCTGGAAGGTCCTAGGGAGAAATAACTATCCTTCGACTAATCAGCCCCAGCATTTT. It translates to CAWKVLGRNNYPSTNQPQHF.

By share, this clonotype ranks as medium-sized. The V gene is TRBV29-1, the J gene TRBJ2-5, with a weak D call TRBD2 (6 bases). This CDR3 region has 14 residues. CDR1 SQVTM and CDR2 ANQGSEA come from the germline V gene. The germline V and J ends were trimmed by 3 bases and 2 bases, with 13 bases remaining between them. Written as DNA, the CDR3 is TGCAGCGTTGAGCGGGGAGAAGGTCAAGAGACCCAGTACTTC. This codes for CSVERGEGQETQYF.

This clonotype has only a few counts. A read error is possible here, since a much larger clone lies one base away. V usage is TRBV19 and J usage is TRBJ2-4; TRBD1 or TRBD2 may be the D gene (5 bases each). The V gene lost 3 bases and the J gene lost 5 bases, with 14 bases spanning the gap. Germline assignment: CDR1 LNHDA and CDR2 SQIVND (reference sequence). This CDR3 has 15 amino acids. The CDR3 DNA is TGTGCCAGTAGTATGGGTTCAAGGGGACAAAACATTCAGTACTTC. This encodes CASSMGSRGQNIQYF.

This clonotype is medium-sized within its sample. The J gene is TRBJ2-7, the V gene TRBV20-1, with 7 bases lining up with TRBD1. The CDR3 has 14 amino acids. CDR1 is DFQATT and CDR2 is SNEGSKA in the germline V gene (reference sequence). With 3 bases clipped from V and 3 bases from J, the junction kept 8 bases outside the gene matches. The CDR3 here is CSARPDRANYEQYF. DNA of the CDR3: TGCAGTGCTAGGCCCGACAGGGCTAACTACGAGCAGTACTTC.

Many counts were recorded for this clonotype. The chain uses TRBV20-1 and TRBJ1-5, with D maybe TRBD1 (6 bases). CDR1 is DFQATT, CDR2 SNEGSKA, per germline (reference sequence). V was clipped by 3 bases and J by 0 bases, with 12 bases between them. The CDR3 sequence is 15 residues long. The DNA of the CDR3 is TGCAGTGCTAGGGAACAGGGTTATAGCAATCAGCCCCAGCATTTT. Translation gives CSAREQGYSNQPQHF.

This clonotype was seen at least ten times. Germline and junction disagree at one end, which may indicate a read error. The chain couples TRBV12-3 or TRBV12-4 to TRBJ2-7, with D tentatively TRBD2 (6 bases). The CDR3 is 14 amino acids. The chain's CDR3 is CASSLPGGTYEQYF. DNA for the CDR3: TGTGCAAGCAGCTTACCTGGGGGGACCTATGAACAGTACTTC.

This clonotype counts as medium-sized. The chain joins TRBV6-2 or TRBV6-3 to TRBJ2-2; D may be TRBD1 or TRBD2 (5 bases each). CDR3 length: 17 amino acids. Looked up from germline, CDR1 is MNHEY and CDR2 is SVGEGT. The ends were cut back, 0 bases at V and 3 bases at J, with 14 bases in the middle. Written as DNA, the CDR3 is TGTGCCAGCAGTTACTCGACCCCGGGGCCGGACACCGGGGAGCTGTTTTTT. Translation: CASSYSTPGPDTGELFF.

By frequency in the sample, this clonotype is medium-sized (0.01 to 0.1%). V is TRBV20-1 and J is TRBJ2-7; tentatively, D is TRBD2 (6 bases). With 2 bases removed from V and 6 bases from J, the gap between germline ends came to 8 bases. CDR1 and CDR2 from the germline V gene are DFQATT and SNEGSKA (reference sequence). The CDR3 extends over 11 amino acids. In nucleotides, the CDR3 is TGCAGTGCTAGATCGGGGGTCGAGCAGTACTTC. It encodes CSARSGVEQYF.

The chain joins TRBV5-1 to TRBJ1-1; D remains unclear. V shed 0 bases and J shed 4 bases, with 7 bases lying between them. The CDR3 totals 13 residues. In germline, CDR1 is SGHRS, CDR2 YFSETQ. Here the CDR3 reads CASSLVLGTEAFF. The CDR3 DNA follows: TGCGCCAGCAGCTTGGTTTTGGGCACTGAAGCTTTCTTT.

This clonotype is classed as medium-sized. The chain employs TRBV5-1 and TRBJ2-7; TRBD1 agrees at 10 bases. J gave up 2 bases and V 4 bases, and 6 bases lay outside the gene matches. This CDR3 spans 15 amino acids. CDR1 is SGHRS, CDR2 YFSETQ, per germline. The CDR3 sequence is CASSPGQGGPYEQYF. The DNA of the CDR3 is TGCGCCAGCAGCCCTGGACAGGGGGGCCCCTACGAGCAGTACTTC. Full variable domain (outside the CDR3, taken from reference TRBV5-1 and TRBJ2-7): KAGVTQTPRYLIKTRGQQVTLSCSPISGHRSVSWYQQTPGQGLQFLFEYFSETQRNKGNFPGRFSGRQFSNSRSEMNVSTLELGDSALYLCASSPGQGGPYEQYFGPGTRLTVT.